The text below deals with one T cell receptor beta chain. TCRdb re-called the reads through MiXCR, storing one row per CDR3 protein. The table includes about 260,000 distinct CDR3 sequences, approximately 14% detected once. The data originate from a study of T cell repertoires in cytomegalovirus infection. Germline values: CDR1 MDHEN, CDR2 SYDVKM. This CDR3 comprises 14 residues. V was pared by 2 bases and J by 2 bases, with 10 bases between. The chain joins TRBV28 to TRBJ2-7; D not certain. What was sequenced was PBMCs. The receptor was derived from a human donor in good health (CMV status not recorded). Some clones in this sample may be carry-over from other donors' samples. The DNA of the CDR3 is TGTGCCAGCAGTTTACCCCAGCCACCCTACGAGCAGTACTTC. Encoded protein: CASSLPQPPYEQYF.